One and the same sample provided the 17 T cell receptor beta chains below, sequenced in a study of T cell responses to AZD1222 COVID-19 vaccine. Generated by immunoSEQ multiplex PCR, the TCRdb table keeps only in-frame clones and is missing some. The repertoire holds some 150,000 clones, with around 93% as singletons. The sample in question was peripheral blood, obtained on day 0 of AZD1222 vaccination. Receptor source: an adult in good health.

This clone was picked up one time. CDR3 DNA: TGCAGCGTTGAAATAGGGGTGGGGTATGGCTACACCTTC. Translation gives CSVEIGVGYGYTF. This rearrangement joins TRBV29-1 to TRBJ1-2, with D perhaps TRBD1 (5 bases). This CDR3 comprises 13 residues. Trimming cost V 2 bases and J 5 bases, with 12 bases left between them. CDR1 is SQVTM, CDR2 ANQGSEA, per germline.

The genes are TRBV5-1 and TRBJ2-7; 9 bases align to TRBD2. This CDR3 region has 16 residues. The ends lost 4 bases at V and 0 bases at J; junction bases unmatched: 8. Germline assignment: CDR1 SGHRS and CDR2 YFSETQ. The DNA of the CDR3 is TGCGCCAGCAGCCCGGAGCCTAGCGGGGCCTCCTACGAGCAGTACTTC. Protein: CASSPEPSGASYEQYF.

The J gene is TRBJ2-1, the V gene TRBV11-3, with 10 bases matching TRBD2. Germline V gene data show CDR1 as SGHNT and CDR2 as YENEEA. The CDR3 totals 16 residues. V lost 5 bases and J lost 7; bases outside the gene matches: 11. The CDR3 spells CASSPRGLAGANEQFF. DNA of the CDR3: TGTGCCAGCAGCCCCCGGGGGCTAGCGGGAGCAAATGAGCAGTTCTTC.

The genes are TRBV2 and TRBJ2-5, with D tentatively TRBD2 (5 bases). V was clipped by 6 bases and J by 5 bases, with 13 bases between them. The CDR3 has 13 residues. From germline, CDR1 is SNHLY and CDR2 FYNNEI. CDR3 in DNA: TGTGCCAGCAGAGTCACTAGGGCCGAGACCCAGTACTTC. The encoded protein is CASRVTRAETQYF.

The sample holds one count of this clone. The DNA of the CDR3 is TGTGCCAGCAGTAACAAAAGGGCAGCTTTTAATGGCTACACCTTC. It specifies CASSNKRAAFNGYTF. The chain joins TRBV6-5 to TRBJ1-2; D not certain. Trimming pared 5 bases from V and 6 bases from J, leaving 19 bases between. Germline V gene data show CDR1 as MNHEY and CDR2 as SVGAGI. The CDR3 is 15 residues long.

This chain uses TRBV7-8 with TRBJ1-1; D might be TRBD1 (6 bases). This CDR3 region has 18 residues. Per germline, CDR1 SGHVS and CDR2 FQNEAQ. V lost 4 bases, J lost 6 bases, and 27 bases lay in between. The CDR3 bases are TGTGCCAGCAGCTCCGCTTACATCATACAGGGATCTAGGGCTGAAGCTTTCTTT. It codes for CASSSAYIIQGSRAEAFF.

This rearrangement joins TRBV29-1 to TRBJ1-2; possible D gene TRBD1, 5 bases. The CDR3 length is 15 residues. Per the germline V gene, CDR1 is SQVTM and CDR2 is ANQGSEA. The V and J ends lost 3 bases and 2 bases respectively, with 16 bases between them. In DNA, the CDR3 is TGCAGCGTTGACATTTGGGGGGTATCCAACTATGGCTACACCTTC. Encoded protein: CSVDIWGVSNYGYTF.

The chain combines TRBV5-1 with TRBJ2-7; the D gene could be TRBD1 or TRBD2 (6 bases each). The CDR3 runs to 16 residues. Germline V CDR1 and CDR2: SGHRS, YFSETQ. Trimming took off 0 bases at V and 2 bases at J, with 15 bases between the two ends. CDR3 sequence: CASSLGGAGGTYEQYF. The CDR3, as DNA: TGCGCCAGCAGCTTGGGGGGGGCGGGCGGGACCTACGAGCAGTACTTC.

The chain employs TRBV6-5 and TRBJ1-1; D not certain. This CDR3 is 14 amino acids long. Trimming removed 0 bases from V and 0 bases from J, with 5 bases in between. The V gene's germline CDR1 is MNHEY and CDR2 SVGAGI. Here the CDR3 reads CASSYSGLNTEAFF. DNA for the CDR3: TGTGCCAGCAGTTACTCAGGTCTGAACACTGAAGCTTTCTTT.

CDR3 loop: CASIRTGSGNTIYF. CDR3 coding DNA: TGTGCCAGCATCAGGACGGGCTCTGGAAACACCATATATTTT. The chain couples TRBV2 to TRBJ1-3; unclear D gene. Trimming left V 7 bases short and J 0 bases short, with 10 bases between. The CDR3 runs to 14 residues. The germline V gene encodes CDR1 SNHLY and CDR2 FYNNEI.

The V and J genes are TRBV9 and TRBJ1-1; no clear D. This CDR3 spans 13 amino acids. The germline CDR1 and CDR2 sequences are SGDLS and YYNGEE. Trimming pared 6 bases from V and 0 bases from J, leaving 9 bases between. The CDR3 DNA sequence: TGTGCCAGCACCAACAGACTGAACACTGAAGCTTTCTTT. Translating gives CASTNRLNTEAFF.

This chain links TRBV6-5 with TRBJ2-7; 8 bases map to TRBD1. V gave up 2 bases and J gave up 2 bases; unmatched junction bases: 5. CDR3 length equals 15 residues. CDR1 and CDR2 from the germline V gene are MNHEY and SVGAGI. The CDR3 DNA is TGTGCCAGCAGTTACGCAAGGACAGGGACCTACGAGCAGTACTTC. This translates into CASSYARTGTYEQYF.

This chain connects TRBV7-8 to TRBJ2-7, with TRBD2 identical over 13 bases. J was trimmed by 4 bases and V by 10 bases; bases with no gene match: 7. The CDR3 runs 14 residues. The germline V gene encodes CDR1 SGHVS and CDR2 FQNEAQ. As DNA, the CDR3 is TGTGCCACTCGGACTAGCGGGAGCTGGTACGAGCAGTACTTC. Translation gives CATRTSGSWYEQYF.

The genes are TRBV30 and TRBJ2-3; TRBD2 matches 9 bases. Looked up from germline, CDR1 is GTSNPN and CDR2 is SVGIG (reference sequence). The junction had 1 base not matched to a gene; V was cut back by 0 bases and J by 3 bases. This CDR3 comprises 14 residues. CDR3 loop: CAWSVGLATDTQYF. The CDR3 DNA is TGTGCCTGGAGTGTAGGACTAGCGACAGATACGCAGTATTTT.

The chain recombines TRBV7-9 with TRBJ1-1; D not resolved. Germline V gene data show CDR1 as SEHNR and CDR2 as FQNEAQ (reference sequence). The length of the CDR3 is 14 residues. The V end was cut by 5 bases, the J end by 2 bases, with 12 bases between. CDR3 region: CASSLRTGNTEAFF. The CDR3 nucleotides read TGTGCCAGCAGCCTACGGACTGGTAACACTGAAGCTTTCTTT.

The gene calls are TRBV7-2 and TRBJ2-3; 9 bases align to TRBD2. The CDR3 covers 17 residues. Germline V CDR1 and CDR2: SGHTA, FQGNSA. The trim removed 5 bases at V and 7 bases at J, leaving 16 bases unmatched. CDR3 nucleotides: TGTGCCAGCAGCACCCCGGGTAGCGGGGGTCTACGGAATACGCAGTATTTT. Its protein product is CASSTPGSGGLRNTQYF.

V gene TRBV20-1 combines with J gene TRBJ1-5; D gene uncertain. V was cut by 3 bases and J by 5 bases, with 17 bases left in between. The CDR3 contains 15 residues. CDR1 and CDR2 from the germline V gene are DFQATT and SNEGSKA (reference sequence). The chain's CDR3 is CSASRETSSDQPQHF. CDR3 coding DNA: TGCAGTGCTAGTAGGGAGACCTCGAGCGATCAGCCCCAGCATTTT.